These T cell receptor beta chains were read from a single sample in a study of blood T cell repertoires in COVID-19. Clones were sequenced by immunoSEQ multiplex PCR, and TCRdb holds only the in-frame ones, with some missing. The profile shows tens of thousands of clones, 90% of them singletons. The source material was peripheral blood. These receptors were taken from a human donor in a cohort sampled during active COVID-19. The CDR3 runs from the conserved cysteine through the conserved F or W. Fields, in order: J gene, V gene, clone size, CDR3 protein. Some rows mark clone size as missing; the rest say once, few, many or name a class of expanded clone.

>TRBJ2-7|TRBV12-3/TRBV12-4|-
CASRRGGGEQYF
>TRBJ2-3|TRBV6-5|-
CASSYGTSGSDTQYF
>TRBJ2-1|TRBV10-1|-
CASSESMALEQFF
>TRBJ2-1|TRBV25-1|-
CASSEYSSGSYNEQFF
>TRBJ2-7|TRBV11-1|-
CASSLGSGFSLEQYF
>TRBJ1-1|TRBV21-1|-
CASSSNRPWALNTEAFF
>TRBJ2-7|TRBV15|few
CATSRARTGASEQYF
>TRBJ2-1|TRBV10-3|-
CAISESGSEQFF
>TRBJ2-7|TRBV19|-
CASSIASGNYEQYF
>TRBJ2-1|TRBV10-3|once
CAIIAAALAGGLYGEQFF
>TRBJ2-5|TRBV7-6|once
CASRENTVQETQYF
>TRBJ2-7|TRBV29-1|-
CSVTGTASYEQYF
>TRBJ1-2|TRBV5-4|-
CASSLSARNYGYTF
>TRBJ1-5|TRBV30|-
CAWSGAVAQPQHF
>TRBJ2-2|TRBV19|few
CASKGQAGELFF
>TRBJ1-1|TRBV9|-
CASSELYTRVSEAFF
>TRBJ2-1|TRBV30|-
CARQTSGSYEQFF
>TRBJ1-1|TRBV19|-
CASSLLTGLGTEAFF
>TRBJ2-5|TRBV7-9|-
CASTIFRPPGLILETQYF
>TRBJ2-1|TRBV5-6|-
CASSLASGGYYNEQFF
>TRBJ1-2|TRBV9|few
CASSDLRGWYGYTF
>TRBJ2-1|TRBV5-4|-
CASSLGLAGAIYNEQFF
>TRBJ1-2|TRBV29-1|-
CSVDGQVPYGYTF
>TRBJ2-1|TRBV24-1|-
CATSDTTSGNYYNEQFF
>TRBJ1-1|TRBV7-9|-
CASSNASTGLTEAFF
>TRBJ2-3|TRBV19|-
CASRSGRGSDTQYF
>TRBJ1-5|TRBV19|-
CASRRQFVSNQPQHF
>TRBJ2-7|TRBV13|-
CASSSMGGASYEQYF
>TRBJ2-1|TRBV6-2/TRBV6-3|-
CASSYLSGSYNEQFF
>TRBJ2-2|TRBV13|-
CASSLHRGRVDTGELFF
>TRBJ1-2|TRBV6-5|-
CASSYAGSVSGYTF
>TRBJ2-7|TRBV20-1|-
CSASIGQGAGYEQYF
>TRBJ2-5|TRBV10-1|-
CASSVFRGIDQETQYF
>TRBJ2-1|TRBV23-1|-
CASSGTGRSDEQFF
>TRBJ2-3|TRBV7-2|-
CAAGGGRVADTQYF
>TRBJ2-1|TRBV6-6|-
CASSSPDRRNEQFF
>TRBJ1-2|TRBV28|-
CASHPGSANYGYTF
>TRBJ2-5|TRBV4-1|once
CASSQEWRDQETQYF
>TRBJ2-1|TRBV28|-
CASSFGDYSYNEQFF
>TRBJ2-1|TRBV9|few
CASSVDPSGRASHNEQFF
>TRBJ2-3|TRBV7-2|-
CASSPDRGSTDTQYF
>TRBJ1-2|TRBV28|-
CASSTGSSDGYTF